Below are 26 T cell receptor beta chains sequenced from a single sample in a study of T cell responses to AZD1222 COVID-19 vaccine. Sequenced by immunoSEQ multiplex PCR; TCRdb stores in-frame clones only, minus some. The sample yields about 130,000 clones, 80% to 95% seen once. Sequencing used peripheral blood, obtained 28 days after the second AZD1222 dose. The receptors stem from an adult who received the AZD1222 COVID-19 vaccine.

The chain is built from TRBV27 and TRBJ2-7, with 7 positions matching TRBD2. Trimming removed 5 bases from V and 3 bases from J; junction bases left unmatched: 10. Germline V gives CDR1 MNHEY, CDR2 SMNVEV (reference sequence). The CDR3 covers 15 residues. CDR3 residues: CASSAGGGSYYEQYF. The DNA of the CDR3 is TGTGCCAGCAGTGCCGGCGGGGGAAGTTACTACGAGCAGTACTTC.

The rearrangement joins TRBV7-2 to TRBJ2-1, with 11 positions matching TRBD2. The CDR3 totals 15 residues. CDR1 and CDR2 from the germline V gene are SGHTA and FQGNSA. The ends lost 10 bases at V and 5 bases at J; junction bases unmatched: 10. The CDR3 sequence: CATSVAGGADNEQFF. The CDR3 DNA reads TGTGCCACCTCGGTAGCGGGGGGGGCTGACAATGAGCAGTTCTTC.

The chain joins TRBV7-9 to TRBJ2-2; TRBD2 agrees at 14 bases. V was clipped by 4 bases and J by 4 bases; unmatched bases: 5. The CDR3 runs to 17 residues. In germline, CDR1 is SEHNR, CDR2 FQNEAQ (reference sequence). The CDR3 sequence is CASSSRLAGGPTGELFF. As DNA, the CDR3 is TGTGCCAGCAGCTCCCGACTAGCGGGGGGGCCCACCGGGGAGCTGTTTTTT.

This clone is a singleton in its sample. The chain recombines TRBV6-5 with TRBJ1-4, with D possibly being TRBD1 (6 bases). The germline V and J ends were trimmed by 5 bases and 11 bases, with 9 bases remaining between them. Germline V lookup: CDR1 MNHEY, CDR2 SVGAGI. The CDR3 consists of 11 residues. CDR3 in DNA: TGTGCCAGCAGTCCCGGACAGAAACTGTTTTTT. This encodes CASSPGQKLFF.

Worth noting for this clone: Relative to the germline gene, one junction end is altered; a read error may explain this. The chain employs TRBV24-1 and TRBJ2-5, with D possibly being TRBD1 or TRBD2 (5 bases each). The CDR3 runs 12 residues. The germline gives CDR1 KGHDR, CDR2 SFDVKD. CDR3 sequence: CATSDIGRRGDF. The CDR3 bases are TGTGCCACCAGTGATATCGGACGGAGAGGGGACTTC.

The rearrangement links TRBV7-3 to TRBJ1-6, with D possibly TRBD1 on 5 matching bases. The CDR3 covers 16 residues. V was clipped by 1 base and J by 9 bases, with 16 bases between them. Germline CDR1 is SGHTA and CDR2 is FQGTGA. In nucleotides, the CDR3 is TGTGCCAGCAGCTTAAATGCGGGGACCTATTTTTCACCCCTCCACTTT. Protein: CASSLNAGTYFSPLHF. Based on the CDR3 plus reference TRBV7-3 and TRBJ1-6, the full variable domain is GAGVSQTPSNKVTEKGKYVELRCDPISGHTALYWYRQSLGQGPEFLIYFQGTGAADDSGLPNDRFFAVRPEGSVSTLKIQRTERGDSAVYLCASSLNAGTYFSPLHFGNGTRLTVT.

The rearrangement links TRBV9 to TRBJ2-1; 9 bases are shared with TRBD2. The CDR3 consists of 15 residues. Germline CDR1 reads SGDLS; CDR2 reads YYNGEE. V dropped 3 bases and J dropped 7; count of bases not matched to a gene: 8. The CDR3 DNA reads as TGTGCCAGCAGCGGTACGGTGCTAGCGGGGAATGAGCAGTTCTTC. It specifies CASSGTVLAGNEQFF.

The sample holds one count of this clone. The chain carries TRBV19 and TRBJ1-3, with D possibly being TRBD1 (6 bases). The V end lost 7 bases, the J end lost 4 bases, and 14 bases lay between the germline ends. Germline CDR1 reads LNHDA; CDR2 reads SQIVND (reference sequence). CDR3 length: 14 amino acids. The CDR3: CASNPSGAGNTIYF. The CDR3 DNA reads as TGTGCCAGTAACCCCTCAGGGGCCGGAAACACCATATATTTT. Together with reference TRBV19 and TRBJ1-3, the CDR3 gives the full variable domain: DGGITQSPKYLFRKEGQNVTLSCEQNLNHDAMYWYRQDPGQGLRLIYYSQIVNDFQKGDIAEGYSVSREKKESFPLTVTSAQKNPTAFYLCASNPSGAGNTIYFGEGSWLTVV.

The V gene is TRBV7-2, the J gene TRBJ1-5, with 7 bases identical to TRBD1. V lost 5 bases, J lost 5 bases, and 9 bases stayed unmatched. The CDR3 covers 15 residues. Germline V CDR1 and CDR2: SGHTA, FQGNSA. The CDR3 DNA reads as TGTGCCAGCAGCATAAGGACAGGCGGGGATCAGCCCCAGCATTTT. Its translation: CASSIRTGGDQPQHF.

The chain employs TRBV2 and TRBJ1-3, with D unresolved. Trimming removed 2 bases at V and 0 bases at J, with 11 bases between. CDR3 length equals 16 residues. Germline CDR1 is SNHLY and CDR2 is FYNNEI. CDR3 sequence (DNA): TGTGCCAGCAGTGAACGAAGGACCTTCTCTGGAAACACCATATATTTT. Translated, it gives CASSERRTFSGNTIYF. Looking up the rest from reference TRBV2 and TRBJ1-3 gives the full variable domain: EPEVTQTPSHQVTQMGQEVILRCVPISNHLYFYWYRQILGQKVEFLVSFYNNEISEKSEIFDDQFSVERPDGSNFTLKIRSTKLEDSAMYFCASSERRTFSGNTIYFGEGSWLTVV.

The chain carries TRBV18 and TRBJ2-3, with a weak D call TRBD2 (6 bases). The CDR3 is made up of 17 amino acids. Germline V gene lookup returns CDR1 KGHSH and CDR2 LQKENI. The V end lost 3 bases, the J end lost 1 base, and 17 bases lay between the germline ends. The CDR3 DNA is TGTGCCAGCTCACCCTATTCGACTAGGAAAGGCACAGATACGCAGTATTTT. It specifies CASSPYSTRKGTDTQYF. Together with reference TRBV18 and TRBJ2-3, the CDR3 gives the full variable domain: NAGVMQNPRHLVRRRGQEARLRCSPMKGHSHVYWYRQLPEEGLKFMVYLQKENIIDESGMPKERFSAEFPKEGPSILRIQQVVRGDSAAYFCASSPYSTRKGTDTQYFGPGTRLTVL.

The chain couples TRBV4-2 to TRBJ1-4; 9 positions match TRBD1. The CDR3 spans 17 residues. CDR1 is LGHNA and CDR2 is YNFKEQ in the germline V gene. The J segment lost 7 bases and the V segment lost 0 bases, leaving 9 bases of the junction unmatched. The CDR3 DNA follows: TGTGCCAGCAGCCAAGAATTCTTCCGGGACAGGGTTGAAAAACTGTTTTTT. The encoded protein is CASSQEFFRDRVEKLFF.

The V call is TRBV7-2, the J call TRBJ1-5, with D uncertain. Trimming left V 6 bases short and J 4 bases short, with 13 bases between. Germline V gene lookup returns CDR1 SGHTA and CDR2 FQGNSA. This CDR3 spans 14 amino acids. The CDR3, as DNA: TGTGCCAGCAGTCAAGCGGGCCAAAATCAGCCCCAGCATTTT. It is translated as CASSQAGQNQPQHF.

This chain connects TRBV10-3 to TRBJ1-5, with 9 bases aligning to TRBD1. Germline CDR1 reads ENHRY; CDR2 reads SYGVKD. The CDR3 loop spans 15 amino acids. V lost 2 bases, J lost 8 bases, and 7 bases stayed unmatched. The CDR3: CAISEPGQGMEPQHF. The CDR3 DNA reads TGTGCCATCAGTGAGCCCGGACAGGGGATGGAGCCCCAGCATTTT.

CDR3 region: CASSLDHVASEAFF. The CDR3 nucleotides are TGTGCCAGCAGCTTAGATCATGTCGCATCTGAAGCTTTCTTT. This chain uses TRBV11-3 with TRBJ1-1; no firm D call. This CDR3 is 14 amino acids long. The germline V and J ends were trimmed by 0 bases and 6 bases, with 11 bases remaining between them. The germline V gene encodes CDR1 SGHNT and CDR2 YENEEA.

The V call is TRBV18, the J call TRBJ1-5, with 12 bases matching TRBD1. CDR1 and CDR2 from the germline V gene are KGHSH and LQKENI. The CDR3 runs to 17 residues. V shed 3 bases, J shed 2 bases, and the junction held 5 bases outside the gene matches. The CDR3: CASSPGQGAAGNQPQHF. CDR3 nucleotide sequence: TGTGCCAGCTCACCGGGACAGGGGGCCGCGGGCAATCAGCCCCAGCATTTT.

This clone was picked up a small number of times. The chain couples TRBV19 to TRBJ1-1, with a tentative D call TRBD1 (6 bases). The V gene lost 3 bases and the J gene lost 5 bases, with 13 bases spanning the gap. The CDR3 covers 14 residues. The V gene's germline CDR1 is LNHDA and CDR2 SQIVND (reference sequence). CDR3: CASSIGGGRTEAFF. CDR3 in DNA: TGTGCCAGTAGTATTGGGGGGGGCCGAACTGAAGCTTTCTTT.

V is TRBV9 and J is TRBJ2-7; a possible D gene is TRBD1 (6 bases). Germline-derived CDR1 and CDR2 are SGDLS and YYNGEE. The V and J ends lost 3 bases and 2 bases respectively, with 9 bases between them. The CDR3 sequence is 13 residues long. In DNA form, the CDR3 reads TGTGCCAGCAGCGGTGGACAGACCTACGAGCAGTACTTC. Translated: CASSGGQTYEQYF.

Remarks on this clone: Mismatch with germline at one junction end may stem from a read error. The chain is built from TRBV5-1 and TRBJ1-1; D remains unclear. CDR1 is SGHRS, CDR2 YFSETQ, per germline. The CDR3 contains 15 residues. CDR3 in amino acids: CASSPDLRENAEAFF. The CDR3 nucleotides are TGCGCCAGCAGCCCCGACCTACGGGAGAACGCTGAAGCTTTCTTT.

The chain uses TRBV27 and TRBJ1-6; TRBD1 aligns across 7 bases. Germline CDR1 and CDR2: MNHEY and SMNVEV (reference sequence). With 5 bases clipped from V and 0 bases from J, the junction kept 7 bases outside the gene matches. This CDR3 has 17 amino acids. For the CDR3, the DNA is TGTGCCAGCAGTAGGGACAGCCTGAGCTCCTATAATTCACCCCTCCACTTT. Amino acids: CASSRDSLSSYNSPLHF.

The chain carries TRBV4-1 and TRBJ2-5, with TRBD1 identical over 10 bases. Germline V gene data show CDR1 as MGHRA and CDR2 as YSYEKL. J gave up 1 base and V 5 bases, and 4 bases lay outside the gene matches. There are 15 residues in the CDR3. CDR3 sequence: CASSKGQGSQETQYF. CDR3 DNA: TGCGCCAGCAGCAAGGGACAGGGGTCCCAAGAGACCCAGTACTTC.

The chain combines TRBV4-2 with TRBJ1-5, with TRBD1 matching over 9 bases. Germline V gene lookup returns CDR1 LGHNA and CDR2 YNFKEQ. This CDR3 spans 15 amino acids. The junction had 6 bases not matched to a gene; V was cut back by 2 bases and J by 7 bases. CDR3 amino acids: CASSQTGGAGQPQHF. The CDR3 bases are TGTGCCAGCAGCCAAACAGGGGGCGCGGGGCAGCCCCAGCATTTT.

The genes are TRBV5-1 and TRBJ2-3; tentatively, D is TRBD1 or TRBD2 (5 bases each). The germline gives CDR1 SGHRS, CDR2 YFSETQ. V lost 4 bases, J lost 1 base, and 10 bases lay in between. The CDR3 length is 14 residues. CDR3 sequence (DNA): TGCGCCAGCAGCCCGGGGACCGGCACAGATACGCAGTATTTT. Translating gives CASSPGTGTDTQYF.

V and J are TRBV28 and TRBJ1-2; 8 bases line up with TRBD1. CDR1 is MDHEN and CDR2 is SYDVKM in the germline V gene. This CDR3 is built from 16 residues. The V gene end was trimmed by 3 bases and the J gene end by 9 bases; junction bases not matched to a gene: 15. The CDR3, as DNA: TGTGCCAGCAGTTTTGGCATGGGGCAGGGGGCGATTAGCTACACCTTC. This codes for CASSFGMGQGAISYTF.

The rearrangement uses TRBV19 and TRBJ1-2, with D maybe TRBD1 (5 bases). CDR1 and CDR2 from the germline V gene are LNHDA and SQIVND (reference sequence). V was clipped by 6 bases and J by 5 bases, with 13 bases between them. The CDR3 is made up of 13 amino acids. The CDR3 coding sequence is TGTGCCAGTAGCCTCTCGGGGGAATATGGCTACACCTTC. Translated: CASSLSGEYGYTF.

The gene calls are TRBV29-1 and TRBJ2-2, with D possibly TRBD2 on 5 matching bases. Germline V gene data show CDR1 as SQVTM and CDR2 as ANQGSEA. The CDR3 consists of 14 residues. V lost 6 bases and J 2 bases, leaving 13 bases between the germline ends. The CDR3: CSVPRSGNTGELFF. DNA of the CDR3: TGCAGCGTCCCCCGAAGCGGAAACACCGGGGAGCTGTTTTTT.